The 15 T cell receptor beta chains below all came from one sample that was sequenced in a study of T cell responses to AZD1222 COVID-19 vaccine. Here immunoSEQ multiplex PCR was the method, and the copy in TCRdb shows in-frame clones only, minus some. The repertoire holds tens of thousands of clones, with roughly 90% as singletons. This specimen was peripheral blood, taken 28 days after the second AZD1222 dose. Every receptor here comes from an adult who received the AZD1222 COVID-19 vaccine.

In this sample, this clone turned up once. This chain joins TRBV4-1 and TRBJ1-2; 10 bases map to TRBD1. Trimming cost V 5 bases and J 8 bases; bases outside gene matches: 5. This CDR3 has 13 residues. Germline V CDR1 and CDR2: MGHRA, YSYEKL. The CDR3 is CASSDRGLGGYTF. As DNA, the CDR3 is TGCGCCAGCAGCGACAGGGGGCTAGGGGGCTACACCTTC.

The rearrangement links TRBV19 to TRBJ1-1, with D possibly matching TRBD1 (5 bases). This CDR3 spans 16 amino acids. In germline, CDR1 is LNHDA, CDR2 SQIVND (reference sequence). The V gene lost 7 bases and the J gene lost 2 bases, with 20 bases spanning the gap. The CDR3 sequence is CASTLWGGEGNTEAFF. CDR3 sequence (DNA): TGTGCCAGTACCCTCTGGGGAGGGGAGGGTAACACTGAAGCTTTCTTT.

This clone came up once. CDR3 loop: CAISDPDILSGNTIYF. The DNA of the CDR3 is TGTGCCATCAGTGACCCGGACATACTCTCTGGAAACACCATATATTTT. V is TRBV10-3 and J is TRBJ1-3; maybe TRBD1 (5 bases). CDR1 is ENHRY, CDR2 SYGVKD, per germline. The CDR3 extends over 16 amino acids. V lost 3 bases, J lost 0 bases, and 12 bases lay in between.

The rearrangement uses TRBV27 and TRBJ2-5, with TRBD1 as a possible D gene (5 bases). The germline V gene encodes CDR1 MNHEY and CDR2 SMNVEV (reference sequence). The CDR3 contains 16 residues. Trimming cost V 4 bases and J 7 bases, with 22 bases left between them. CDR3 amino acids: CASSSLQGYSDMTQYF. The CDR3 DNA sequence: TGTGCCAGCAGTTCATTGCAGGGTTATTCCGATATGACCCAGTACTTC.

The rearrangement links TRBV9 to TRBJ2-3; weak D call: TRBD2 (6 bases). Trimming took 0 bases from V and 5 from J, leaving 16 bases between them. CDR3 length: 16 amino acids. CDR1 is SGDLS, CDR2 YYNGEE, per germline. The CDR3 DNA follows: TGTGCCAGCAGCGTAGATCGAGCGGGTGGTAGAGATACGCAGTATTTT. The encoded protein is CASSVDRAGGRDTQYF.

The J gene is TRBJ1-2, the V gene TRBV3-1 (or the pseudogene TRBV3-2), with D unresolved. CDR1 and CDR2 (germline): LGHDT, YNNKEL (reference sequence). The CDR3 consists of 11 residues. V lost 0 bases and J 8 bases, leaving 4 bases between the germline ends. Here the CDR3 DNA reads TGTGCCAGCAGCCAAGACAGGGGCTACACCTTC. This codes for CASSQDRGYTF.

The rearrangement links TRBV2 to TRBJ2-7; D ambiguous. The ends were cut back, 0 bases at V and 4 bases at J, with 7 bases in the middle. CDR3 size: 13 residues. Per the germline V gene, CDR1 is SNHLY and CDR2 is FYNNEI. This chain's CDR3 is CASSEAGAYEQYF. The DNA of the CDR3 is TGTGCCAGCAGTGAAGCTGGTGCGTACGAGCAGTACTTC. Looking up the rest from reference TRBV2 and TRBJ2-7 gives the full variable domain: EPEVTQTPSHQVTQMGQEVILRCVPISNHLYFYWYRQILGQKVEFLVSFYNNEISEKSEIFDDQFSVERPDGSNFTLKIRSTKLEDSAMYFCASSEAGAYEQYFGPGTRLTVT.

This chain joins TRBV5-1 and TRBJ2-5; 11 bases fit TRBD2. The germline V gene has CDR1 SGHRS and CDR2 YFSETQ. The V gene end was trimmed by 0 bases and the J gene end by 5 bases; junction bases not matched to a gene: 3. The CDR3 is 15 amino acids. This CDR3 is CASSLETSGVETQYF. The CDR3 DNA is TGCGCCAGCAGCTTGGAGACTAGCGGGGTGGAGACCCAGTACTTC.

The chain combines TRBV11-2 with TRBJ1-5; tentatively, D is TRBD1 (5 bases). Trimming took 5 bases from V and 4 from J, leaving 9 bases between them. CDR1 and CDR2 (germline): SGHAT, FQNNGV. The CDR3 totals 13 residues. The CDR3 region is CASSPGVNQPQHF. The CDR3 DNA reads as TGTGCCAGCAGCCCGGGGGTTAATCAGCCCCAGCATTTT.

The rearrangement joins TRBV7-2 to TRBJ2-1; D is perhaps TRBD2 (5 bases). CDR1 and CDR2 from the germline V gene are SGHTA and FQGNSA. The V gene lost 0 bases and the J gene lost 6 bases, with 18 bases spanning the gap. CDR3 length: 17 amino acids. CDR3 sequence (DNA): TGTGCCAGCAGCTTAGCGGTGAGGACGGGGTACCCCAATGAGCAGTTCTTC. Translated: CASSLAVRTGYPNEQFF.

The V and J genes are TRBV4-1 and TRBJ2-7; the D is unclear. CDR1 is MGHRA, CDR2 YSYEKL, per germline. Trimming removed 2 bases from V and 1 base from J, with 6 bases in between. The CDR3 has 13 amino acids. The CDR3 region has the DNA TGCGCCAGCAGCCAACAGGAATCCTACGAGCAGTACTTC. This gives the protein CASSQQESYEQYF.

CDR3 residues: CASSYSAVETQYF. CDR3 nucleotides: TGTGCCAGCAGTTACTCGGCAGTCGAGACCCAGTACTTC. The V call is TRBV6-5, the J call TRBJ2-5, with D hard to call. Trimming cost V 0 bases and J 5 bases, with 7 bases left between them. This CDR3 has 13 residues. Germline CDR1 MNHEY, CDR2 SVGAGI.

The chain has TRBV5-1 and TRBJ2-7; 8 nucleotides agree with TRBD1. CDR1 is SGHRS and CDR2 is YFSETQ in the germline V gene. CDR3 length equals 14 residues. Losses at the gene ends were 2 bases for V and 7 bases for J; bases not matched to a gene: 8. The CDR3 reads CASSFRQGFVEQYF. The DNA of the CDR3 is TGCGCCAGCAGCTTCCGACAGGGGTTTGTGGAGCAGTACTTC.

The J gene is TRBJ2-1, the V gene TRBV15, with 8 bases that match TRBD1. Trimming cost V 3 bases and J 3 bases; bases outside gene matches: 7. This CDR3 region has 16 residues. Germline CDR1 and CDR2: LNHNV and YYDKDF (reference sequence). The CDR3 sequence is CATSRAGQGYYNEQFF. CDR3 nucleotides: TGTGCCACCAGCAGGGCCGGACAGGGATACTACAATGAGCAGTTCTTC. Full variable domain (outside the CDR3, taken from reference TRBV15 and TRBJ2-1): DAMVIQNPRYQVTQFGKPVTLSCSQTLNHNVMYWYQQKSSQAPKLLFHYYDKDFNNEADTPDNFQSRRPNTSFCFLDIRSPGLGDTAMYLCATSRAGQGYYNEQFFGPGTRLTVL.

There are a few counts of this clone. This chain uses TRBV6-4 with TRBJ2-3, with 10 positions matching TRBD1. V gave up 5 bases and J gave up 2 bases; unmatched junction bases: 4. CDR1 and CDR2 (germline): MRHNA, SNTAGT. The CDR3 totals 15 residues. The CDR3 DNA follows: TGTGCCAGCAGTACCGGGACAGGGGACACAGATACGCAGTATTTT. Its translation is CASSTGTGDTDTQYF.